A single sample gave rise to the 27 T cell receptor beta chains below, sequenced in a study of T-cell reconstitution after alpha-beta-depleted transplantation in children. Using unique molecular identifiers, the investigators prepared the TCRbeta library. Using its own MiXCR run on the PCR reads, TCRdb lists one record per CDR3 protein. The repertoire consists of 600,000 to 700,000 distinct CDR3 sequences, with 16% occurring once and the leading ten covering around 0.96%. The source material was PBMCs from the stem cell graft donor, sampled from the stem cell graft. These TCRs come from a human donor who donated a stem cell graft to a child with acute myeloid leukemia.

The V and J genes are TRBV30 and TRBJ2-3; the D is unclear. Germline CDR1 reads GTSNPN; CDR2 reads SVGIG (reference sequence). CDR3 length: 13 residues. Trimming took off 4 bases at V and 3 bases at J, with 11 bases between the two ends. The CDR3: CAWTTTATDTQYF. Written as DNA, the CDR3 is TGTGCCTGGACCACCACAGCGACAGATACGCAGTATTTT.

This chain uses TRBV5-4 with TRBJ2-3, with 9 nucleotides matching TRBD1. The V and J ends lost 3 bases and 6 bases, in that order; junction bases with no gene match: 8. From germline, CDR1 is SGHNT and CDR2 YYREEE (reference sequence). The CDR3 is 15 residues long. For the CDR3, the DNA is TGTGCCAGCAGCTCCCCACAGGGGGCGCTGGATACGCAGTATTTT. The encoded protein is CASSSPQGALDTQYF.

This clonotype was picked up a small number of times. This chain links TRBV7-9 with TRBJ2-3; D gene ambiguous. Trimming cost V 6 bases and J 2 bases, with 6 bases left between them. Germline V gene data show CDR1 as SEHNR and CDR2 as FQNEAQ (reference sequence). This CDR3 contains 12 residues. CDR3 residues: CASRSDTDTQYF. The CDR3 bases are TGTGCCAGCAGATCGGACACAGATACGCAGTATTTT.

This clonotype was seen a few times. The chain uses TRBV27 and TRBJ1-2; 8 nucleotides agree with TRBD1. Germline V gene lookup returns CDR1 MNHEY and CDR2 SMNVEV (reference sequence). V shed 6 bases, J shed 7 bases, and the junction held 7 bases outside the gene matches. CDR3 length: 13 residues. DNA for the CDR3: TGTGCCAGCAGGGCAGGGGGCGCGAGTGGCTACACCTTC. It is translated as CASRAGGASGYTF.

This clonotype was detected ten times or more. V usage is TRBV20-1 and J usage is TRBJ2-1; D is unclear. Trimming shortened V by 0 bases and J by 8 bases, and 11 bases separated the two germline ends. Germline CDR1 DFQATT, CDR2 SNEGSKA (reference sequence). The CDR3 covers 13 residues. The CDR3 sequence is CSARESGWDEQFF. Here the CDR3 DNA reads TGCAGTGCTAGAGAGTCCGGGTGGGATGAGCAGTTCTTC.

To note about this clonotype: A much larger clone sits a single nucleotide away, making a read error possible. The chain carries TRBV20-1 and TRBJ1-3; D might be TRBD1 (6 bases). This CDR3 has 14 residues. Per the germline V gene, CDR1 is DFQATT and CDR2 is SNEGSKA (reference sequence). V dropped 5 bases and J dropped 3 bases, with 14 bases sitting between them. The CDR3 is CSAPPGGCGNTIYF. CDR3 nucleotides: TGCAGTGCTCCTCCGGGGGGCTGTGGAAACACCATATATTTT.

The table lists this clonotype with many counts. The genes are TRBV24-1 and TRBJ2-7, with D possibly matching TRBD1 (6 bases). V lost 2 bases, J lost 1 base, and 11 bases lay in between. CDR1 KGHDR and CDR2 SFDVKD come from the germline V gene. This CDR3 comprises 15 residues. Here the CDR3 DNA reads TGTGCCACCAGTGATTGCCCGACAGGTTCCTACGAGCAGTACGTC. This translates into CATSDCPTGSYEQYV.

J is TRBJ1-6 and V is TRBV7-8; D is ambiguous. Germline V CDR1 and CDR2: SGHVS, FQNEAQ. V lost 5 bases, J lost 9 bases, and 14 bases lay in between. This CDR3 comprises 14 residues. Here the CDR3 reads CASSLKTGSSPLHF. CDR3 DNA: TGTGCCAGCAGCCTAAAGACGGGGAGTTCACCCCTCCACTTT.

The gene calls are TRBV20-1 and TRBJ1-6; TRBD1 might be the D (6 bases). The V end lost 4 bases, the J end lost 9 bases, and 19 bases lay between the germline ends. The CDR3 has 15 residues. CDR1 DFQATT and CDR2 SNEGSKA come from the germline V gene (reference sequence). The CDR3 nucleotides read TGCAGTGCTACCTGGGGGGCAGGGGACGGTTCACCCCTCCACTTT. It specifies CSATWGAGDGSPLHF.

This clonotype was picked up many times. V is TRBV20-1 and J is TRBJ1-5; D is unresolved. The CDR3 is made up of 13 amino acids. Germline V gene sequence: CDR1 DFQATT, CDR2 SNEGSKA (reference sequence). V shed 5 bases and J shed 7 bases, with 15 bases lying between them. CDR3 region: CSAATGMGQPQHF. CDR3 coding DNA: TGCAGTGCTGCGACGGGGATGGGGCAGCCCCAGCATTTT.

The chain recombines TRBV7-2 with TRBJ2-1; perhaps TRBD1 as D (5 bases). Trimming took off 2 bases at V and 0 bases at J, with 8 bases between the two ends. The germline gives CDR1 SGHTA, CDR2 FQGNSA. The CDR3 loop spans 15 amino acids. In nucleotides, the CDR3 is TGTGCCAGCAGCTTAACAGGAAACTCCTACAATGAGCAGTTCTTC. Amino acid sequence: CASSLTGNSYNEQFF.

The table lists this clonotype with a few counts. This chain connects TRBV12-3 or TRBV12-4 to TRBJ2-1; 7 bases agree with TRBD1. This CDR3 region has 14 residues. The junction had 8 bases not matched to a gene; V was cut back by 8 bases and J by 4 bases. The CDR3 sequence is CASLTGTDYNEQFF. The CDR3 DNA is TGTGCCAGCCTTACCGGGACAGATTACAATGAGCAGTTCTTC.

Only a few counts were recorded for this clonotype. The gene calls are TRBV2 and TRBJ2-7; D is unresolved. CDR1 and CDR2 (germline): SNHLY, FYNNEI. Trimming stripped 2 bases from V and 4 bases from J, with 9 bases between. The CDR3 has 13 amino acids. This CDR3 is CASSEFEVYEQYV. The CDR3 DNA follows: TGTGCCAGCAGTGAATTCGAGGTTTACGAGCAGTACGTC.

This clonotype was counted ten times or more. The rearrangement joins TRBV20-1 to TRBJ1-5; 11 bases line up with TRBD1. The CDR3 is 15 amino acids. CDR1 DFQATT and CDR2 SNEGSKA come from the germline V gene (reference sequence). V shed 4 bases, J shed 10 bases, and the junction held 12 bases outside the gene matches. The CDR3 reads CSANGQGALISPQHF. The CDR3 region has the DNA TGCAGTGCTAACGGACAGGGGGCTTTAATCAGCCCCCAGCATTTT.

This clonotype was found many times. The rearrangement joins TRBV20-1 to TRBJ2-5, with TRBD2 identical over 7 bases. CDR1 is DFQATT and CDR2 is SNEGSKA in the germline V gene (reference sequence). V dropped 8 bases and J dropped 4; count of bases not matched to a gene: 7. The CDR3 sequence is 12 residues long. CDR3 bases: TGCAGTTCGGGGGGTATTGGAGAGACCCAGTACTTC. Amino acids: CSSGGIGETQYF.

The chain uses TRBV13 and TRBJ2-1; no definite D call. The V gene's germline CDR1 is PRHDT and CDR2 FYEKMQ (reference sequence). The CDR3 contains 13 residues. Trimming cost V 7 bases and J 6 bases, with 13 bases left between them. In DNA, the CDR3 is TGTGCCAGCAAGGTTGCTCCCAGCAATGAGCAGTTCTTC. This translates into CASKVAPSNEQFF.

This clonotype was detected many times. V gene TRBV20-1 combines with J gene TRBJ2-1, with 10 bases matching TRBD2. Germline trimming cut 7 bases from V and 4 bases from J; bases unmatched to any gene: 10. Germline loops: CDR1 DFQATT, CDR2 SNEGSKA (reference sequence). The CDR3 loop spans 15 amino acids. The CDR3 nucleotides are TGCAGTGTCCTTAGCGGGGGGCCAAATTACAATGAGCAGTTCTTC. This codes for CSVLSGGPNYNEQFF.

The chain recombines TRBV21-1 with TRBJ2-1; the table calls TRBD1, which could not be checked here. TRBV21-1 counts as a pseudogene. The CDR3 covers 15 residues. CDR3 sequence: CASSNSPGTTNEQFF. Written as DNA, the CDR3 is TGTGCCAGCAGCAACTCTCCCGGGACTACCAATGAGCAGTTCTTC.

This clonotype has only a few counts. The CDR3 loop reads CASSFAETSNQETQYF. Written as DNA, the CDR3 is TGTGCCAGCAGTTTCGCCGAGACTAGTAACCAAGAGACCCAGTACTTC. The chain carries TRBV6-2 or TRBV6-3 and TRBJ2-5, with D tentatively TRBD2 (6 bases). Per germline, CDR1 MNHEY and CDR2 SVGEGT. The V end lost 4 bases, the J end lost 0 bases, and 15 bases lay between the germline ends. This CDR3 has 16 residues.

This sequence joins TRBV20-1 and TRBJ1-1; tentatively, D is TRBD1 (6 bases). Germline values: CDR1 DFQATT, CDR2 SNEGSKA (reference sequence). There are 14 residues in the CDR3. Trimming took 6 bases from V and 6 from J, leaving 20 bases between them. The CDR3 loop is CSARITGGAAEAFF. CDR3 DNA: TGCAGTGCCCGCATCACCGGGGGCGCGGCTGAAGCTTTCTTT.

This clonotype occurred many times. V and J are TRBV20-1 and TRBJ2-3; D not resolved. V was clipped by 3 bases and J by 6 bases, with 19 bases between them. The germline V gene encodes CDR1 DFQATT and CDR2 SNEGSKA (reference sequence). The CDR3 has 15 amino acids. CDR3 coding DNA: TGCAGTGCTAGGTACAGCGCCCAGTCTAAGGATACGCAGTATTTT. Its translation: CSARYSAQSKDTQYF.

With respect to this clonotype: A much more abundant neighbour one base away suggests this may be a read error. The V and J genes are TRBV20-1 and TRBJ1-2; D perhaps matches TRBD1 (6 bases). The germline CDR1 and CDR2 sequences are DFQATT and SNEGSKA (reference sequence). Between the trimmed V and J ends, which lost 6 bases and 6 bases, there was a span of 17 bases. This CDR3 is 13 amino acids long. CDR3 nucleotide sequence: TGCAGTGCCCCACAGGGTGGTGACGATGGCTACACCTTC. It specifies CSAPQGGDDGYTF.

The rearrangement links TRBV7-9 to TRBJ2-7; the match to TRBD2 covers 8 bases. Germline lookup yields CDR1 SEHNR and CDR2 FQNEAQ (reference sequence). Trimming took 8 bases from V and 6 from J; bases not matched to a gene: 9. CDR3 length: 13 amino acids. CDR3 DNA sequence: TGTGCCAGCCTGACAGCGGGGGCGGCCGAGCAGTACTTC. Encoded protein: CASLTAGAAEQYF.

The sample holds many counts of this clonotype. The genes are TRBV12-3 or TRBV12-4 and TRBJ2-7; D call uncertain. V shed 0 bases and J shed 6 bases, with 9 bases lying between them. CDR3 length: 13 residues. CDR3 sequence reads: CASSLARQFEQYF. CDR3 nucleotides: TGTGCCAGCAGTTTAGCGCGGCAGTTCGAGCAGTACTTC.

This clonotype was seen many times. The chain recombines TRBV20-1 with TRBJ2-1, with D perhaps matching TRBD1 (5 bases). The CDR3 is 14 residues long. Trimming stripped 1 base from V and 0 bases from J, with 7 bases between. The germline gives CDR1 DFQATT, CDR2 SNEGSKA (reference sequence). DNA of the CDR3: TGCAGTGCTAGAGTAGGGGACTCCTACAATGAGCAGTTCTTC. It yields the protein CSARVGDSYNEQFF.

This clonotype appeared many times. The gene calls are TRBV20-1 and TRBJ2-5, with D unresolved. Germline values: CDR1 DFQATT, CDR2 SNEGSKA (reference sequence). V gave up 2 bases and J gave up 1 base, with 11 bases separating them. The length of the CDR3 is 14 residues. CDR3 in DNA: TGCAGTGCTAGACCGCCTAGGTCCCAAGAGACCCAGTACTTC. It encodes CSARPPRSQETQYF.

This clonotype was observed a single time. This chain links TRBV6-1 with TRBJ2-1; 8 positions agree with TRBD1. V lost 1 base, J lost 12 bases, and 5 bases stayed unmatched. This CDR3 has 13 residues. The V gene's germline CDR1 is MNHNS and CDR2 SASEGT. Here the CDR3 DNA reads TGTGCCAGCAGTGAAGTGGGACAGGTGGCGCAGTTCTTC. Encoded protein: CASSEVGQVAQFF.